The clone carrying this T cell receptor beta chain has only one observation. The entry originates in a study of blood T cell repertoires in COVID-19. Study at large: The United States, Italy and Spain were the sources of the acute and convalescent COVID-19 samples. PBMCs, B-cell-depleted T cells, or T cells provided the cDNA or gDNA that made up the material.

Libraries were prepared by immunoSEQ multiplex PCR; TCRdb keeps only in-frame clonotypes and omits some of them. In the table there are over 350,000 clones, roughly 85% of which are singletons. The CDR3 totals 17 residues. Germline values: CDR1 SGHDT, CDR2 YYEEEE. Trimming removed 4 bases from V and 0 bases from J; junction bases left unmatched: 8. This clonotype was obtained from a woman in her twenties or thirties with active or convalescent COVID-19. The chain has TRBV5-6 and TRBJ1-4, with 8 bases matching TRBD1. Sequencing used peripheral blood. DNA for the CDR3: TGTGCCAGCAGCCGGGGACAGGACTATGCAACTAATGAAAAACTGTTTTTT. Its translation: CASSRGQDYATNEKLFF.